The 17 T cell receptor beta chains presented below share a single source sample, sequenced in a study of identical twins (dated by TCRdb to the mid-2010s). Library creation used 5' RACE. Sequencing was performed on an Illumina HiSeq 2000. TCRdb cleaned the public reads at Q25 with fastp, built clones with MiXCR and kept in-frame beta chains. Every entry covers one CDR3 protein and lists the most common genes and DNA from its rows. This sample is represented by under 800,000 distinct CDR3 sequences; over 20% of them were singletons. Around 4.4% of the sample is in the top ten clones. The same specimen was also included in a second study, on T cells expressing NK-cell markers.

Sequencing was done on a sample of PBMCs. Receptors were obtained from a woman under 30 in good health.

This clonotype was detected a few times. The chain couples TRBV20-1 to TRBJ2-1, with 12 bases aligning to TRBD2. Germline V gene data show CDR1 as DFQATT and CDR2 as SNEGSKA (reference sequence). J gave up 9 bases and V 6 bases, and 9 bases lay outside the gene matches. The CDR3 contains 14 residues. DNA of the CDR3: TGCAGTGCGCCTGGACTAGCGGGATCGGTTGAGCAGTTCTTC. It codes for CSAPGLAGSVEQFF.

This sequence joins TRBV20-1 and TRBJ2-7, with 11 bases identical to TRBD2. The CDR3 loop spans 18 amino acids. The V gene end was trimmed by 5 bases and the J gene end by 0 bases; junction bases not matched to a gene: 15. Germline V lookup: CDR1 DFQATT, CDR2 SNEGSKA (reference sequence). CDR3 DNA sequence: TGCAGTGCTGTGGATAGTCTAGCGGGAGGAAGGAGCTCCTACGAGCAGTACTTC. Translating it yields CSAVDSLAGGRSSYEQYF.

V is TRBV20-1 and J is TRBJ2-3; 10 nucleotides match TRBD2. Germline V gene data show CDR1 as DFQATT and CDR2 as SNEGSKA (reference sequence). The length of the CDR3 is 14 residues. Trimming cost V 2 bases and J 6 bases; bases outside gene matches: 5. This CDR3 is CSARPAGGLDTQYF. The CDR3 DNA is TGCAGTGCTAGACCAGCGGGGGGGCTGGATACGCAGTATTTT.

This clonotype was recorded many times. This chain connects TRBV10-3 to TRBJ2-7; D is uncertain. The CDR3 is 13 residues long. V shed 6 bases and J shed 0 bases, with 9 bases lying between them. Per the germline V gene, CDR1 is ENHRY and CDR2 is SYGVKD. CDR3 coding DNA: TGTGCCATCAGCTCCACAGACTCCTACGAGCAGTACTTC. This gives the protein CAISSTDSYEQYF.

V usage is TRBV4-2 and J usage is TRBJ2-5; a possible D gene is TRBD2 (6 bases). This CDR3 has 17 amino acids. The germline V and J ends were trimmed by 1 base and 2 bases, with 17 bases remaining between them. Germline V lookup: CDR1 LGHNA, CDR2 YNFKEQ. The CDR3: CASSQVPFAGSQETQYF. Written as DNA, the CDR3 is TGTGCCAGCAGCCAAGTTCCCTTCGCGGGGTCACAAGAGACCCAGTACTTC.

This clonotype was observed a handful of times. The chain has TRBV29-1 and TRBJ2-1; 7 bases agree with TRBD2. V trimming: 6 bases; J trimming: 1 base; junction bases outside the gene matches: 6. The CDR3 is 14 residues long. Germline CDR1 reads SQVTM; CDR2 reads ANQGSEA. CDR3 residues: CSVGPGGSYNEQFF. CDR3 bases: TGCAGCGTGGGCCCCGGGGGGTCCTACAATGAGCAGTTCTTC.

This chain uses TRBV3-1 with TRBJ2-1, with D uncertain. The germline V gene encodes CDR1 LGHDT and CDR2 YNNKEL (reference sequence). The V end lost 1 base, the J end lost 8 bases, and 6 bases lay between the germline ends. The CDR3 covers 12 residues. CDR3 protein: CASSQVGDEQFF. The CDR3 DNA reads as TGTGCCAGCAGCCAAGTTGGCGATGAGCAGTTCTTC.

This clonotype was seen ten or more times. This chain uses TRBV24-1 with TRBJ2-2; 7 bases are a match to TRBD1. CDR3 length equals 17 residues. J was trimmed by 5 bases and V by 3 bases; bases with no gene match: 11. Germline V CDR1 and CDR2: KGHDR, SFDVKD. CDR3 region: CATSDPGQEGVTGELFF. The DNA of the CDR3 is TGTGCCACCAGTGATCCTGGACAGGAAGGGGTAACCGGGGAGCTGTTTTTT.

This clonotype was counted only a few times. The chain has TRBV10-3 and TRBJ1-2, with a possible D match to TRBD1 (5 bases). V lost 3 bases, J lost 3 bases, and 11 bases lay in between. Germline CDR1 reads ENHRY; CDR2 reads SYGVKD. The CDR3 is 14 amino acids. CDR3 nucleotide sequence: TGTGCCATCAGTGAAACGGGACGGGACTATGGCTACACCTTC. Protein product: CAISETGRDYGYTF.

This rearrangement joins TRBV10-1 to TRBJ2-7; 9 positions match TRBD2. The J segment lost 6 bases and the V segment lost 2 bases, leaving 11 bases of the junction unmatched. There are 16 residues in the CDR3. CDR1 is WNHNN and CDR2 is SYGVQD in the germline V gene (reference sequence). CDR3 in DNA: TGCGCCAGCAGTGAGGGAGCGGGAGGAACCCTTGGCGAGCAGTACTTC. Its translation is CASSEGAGGTLGEQYF.

The chain carries TRBV7-9 and TRBJ2-5, with D possibly being TRBD2 (8 bases). V shed 5 bases and J shed 8 bases, with 27 bases lying between them. Germline CDR1 and CDR2: SEHNR and FQNEAQ (reference sequence). This CDR3 region has 17 residues. The CDR3 loop is CASSPGGTSEPRRTQYF. The CDR3 DNA is TGTGCCAGCAGCCCAGGGGGGACTAGTGAGCCCCGGCGCACCCAGTACTTC.

The chain uses TRBV20-1 and TRBJ2-5, with TRBD2 as a possible D gene (6 bases). The CDR3 is 15 residues long. Germline V gene sequence: CDR1 DFQATT, CDR2 SNEGSKA (reference sequence). Trimming removed 3 bases at V and 2 bases at J, with 16 bases between. The CDR3 here is CSARGSGNIQETQYF. The CDR3 nucleotides are TGCAGTGCTAGGGGTAGCGGTAATATTCAAGAGACCCAGTACTTC.

In this sample, this clonotype turned up many times. This chain joins TRBV4-2 and TRBJ1-5; tentatively, D is TRBD1 (6 bases). The ends were cut back, 3 bases at V and 7 bases at J, with 16 bases in the middle. This CDR3 region has 15 residues. Germline loops: CDR1 LGHNA, CDR2 YNFKEQ. DNA of the CDR3: TGTGCCAGCAGCCAGGAATACAGGGACGGACAGCCCCAGCATTTT. This codes for CASSQEYRDGQPQHF.

This chain uses TRBV5-1 with TRBJ1-3; 8 positions agree with TRBD1. The CDR3 is made up of 19 amino acids. Germline CDR1 SGHRS, CDR2 YFSETQ. V trimming: 0 bases; J trimming: 0 bases; junction bases outside the gene matches: 11. CDR3 nucleotides: TGCGCCAGCAGCTTGGCCGGAGGGACAGGTACTTCCTCTGGAAACACCATATATTTT. Its protein is CASSLAGGTGTSSGNTIYF.

This clonotype was counted ten times or more. CDR3 sequence reads: CSVDATTGYGDEQFF. The CDR3 DNA follows: TGCAGCGTTGACGCTACGACAGGGTATGGCGATGAGCAGTTCTTC. The V gene is TRBV29-1, the J gene TRBJ2-1; 7 bases agree with TRBD1. Germline V gene sequence: CDR1 SQVTM, CDR2 ANQGSEA. J was trimmed by 8 bases and V by 3 bases; bases with no gene match: 13. CDR3 length equals 15 residues.

This chain connects TRBV7-9 to TRBJ2-2; 9 bases agree with TRBD1. The CDR3 totals 15 residues. Germline values: CDR1 SEHNR, CDR2 FQNEAQ (reference sequence). Trimming cost V 3 bases and J 4 bases; bases outside gene matches: 3. For the CDR3, the DNA is TGTGCCAGCAGCTTCCGGGACAGGGCCACCGGGGAGCTGTTTTTT. Its translation: CASSFRDRATGELFF.

This chain links TRBV12-5 with TRBJ1-1; D perhaps matches TRBD1 (5 bases). CDR1 and CDR2 from the germline V gene are LGHNT and FRNRAP. V lost 4 bases to trimming and J lost 6 bases, with 12 bases between them. The CDR3 totals 13 residues. The CDR3 region is CASGSGIGAEAFF. CDR3 DNA sequence: TGTGCTAGTGGTTCAGGGATAGGGGCTGAAGCTTTCTTT.